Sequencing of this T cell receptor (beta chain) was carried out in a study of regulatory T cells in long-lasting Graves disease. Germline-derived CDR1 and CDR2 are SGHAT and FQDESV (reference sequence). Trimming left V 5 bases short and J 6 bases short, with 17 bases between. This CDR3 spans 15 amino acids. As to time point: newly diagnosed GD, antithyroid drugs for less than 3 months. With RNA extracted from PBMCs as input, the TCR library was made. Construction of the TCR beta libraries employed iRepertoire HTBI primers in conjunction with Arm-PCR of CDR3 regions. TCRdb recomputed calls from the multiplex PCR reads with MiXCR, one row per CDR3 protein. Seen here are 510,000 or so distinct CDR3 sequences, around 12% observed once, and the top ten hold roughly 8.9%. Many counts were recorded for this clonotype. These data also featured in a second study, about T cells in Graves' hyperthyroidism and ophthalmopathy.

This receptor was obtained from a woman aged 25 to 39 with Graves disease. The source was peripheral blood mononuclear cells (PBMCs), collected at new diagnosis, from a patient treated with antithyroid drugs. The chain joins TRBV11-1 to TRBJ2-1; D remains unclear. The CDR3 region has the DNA TGTGCCAGCAGCCACTTCCCTGGGGTCTCCAATGAGCAGTTCTTC. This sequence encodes CASSHFPGVSNEQFF.